This note documents a single T cell receptor beta chain sequence. Its specificity is unknown. The CDR3 goes on 3 residues after the read ends, and that part is filled in from the germline J gene. This sample is part of a study of T cells in women clearing cervical HPV infection. Looking at the study overall: Only a few women had HLA typing results available.

In germline, CDR1 is SNHLY, CDR2 FYNNEI. V was shortened by 6 bases and J by 7 bases, with 15 bases between the two germline ends. The CDR3 has 13 residues. TCRdb keeps only in-frame clones here, not all; method: immunoSEQ multiplex PCR. Its listing shows more than 20,000 clones. Study-wide findings and caveats: Timing of associations relative to infection is unclear; T-cell subsets were not isolated.

The sequence derives from a woman between 18 and 70 years old with a cervical HPV16 infection that either progressed to CIN3+ or cleared (not recorded which). The chain recombines TRBV2 with TRBJ1-1; the D gene is possibly TRBD1 (5 bases). The sample was blood buffy coat. The sequenced part of the CDR3 DNA is TGTGCCAGCAGAAACGGTAGGGGAATTGAA. Amino acid sequence: CASRNGRGIE. The CDR3 reads in full as CASRNGRGIEAFF.